This is a list of T cell receptor beta chains from one sample in a study of cytomegalovirus exposure and HLA in healthy donors. Generated by immunoSEQ multiplex PCR, the TCRdb table keeps only in-frame clones and is missing some. The table has approximately 220,000 clones, 76% seen once. Material: PBMCs. These TCRs come from a man between 18 and 29 years old in good health and CMV-seronegative. Both conserved end residues are part of each CDR3. The order of the fields is V gene, clone size, D gene, J gene, CDR3 protein, CDR3 DNA. D genes are given only for firm matches. Where a row states a size, it is once, few, many or the class of an expanded clone; other rows omit it.

TRBV11-3	-	TRBD2	TRBJ2-2	CASSLSGSSGELFF	TGTGCCAGCAGCTTAAGCGGGAGTTCTGGGGAGCTGTTTTTT
TRBV5-6	-	TRBD1	TRBJ2-3	CASSLRGRDRWADTQYF	TGTGCCAGCAGCCTGAGGGGCCGGGACAGGTGGGCAGATACGCAGTATTTT
TRBV28	-	-	TRBJ2-5	CASSSVKETQYF	TGTGCCAGCAGCTCAGTTAAAGAGACCCAGTACTTC
TRBV19	-	-	TRBJ1-5	CASSPGYSNQPQHF	TGTGCCAGTAGTCCGGGATATAGCAATCAGCCCCAGCATTTT
TRBV5-8	-	TRBD1	TRBJ1-2	CASSSFGTGMYDYTF	TGTGCCAGCAGCTCTTTCGGGACAGGGATGTATGACTACACCTTC
TRBV29-1	-	-	TRBJ1-1	CSVDVQMNTEAFF	TGCAGCGTTGATGTACAGATGAACACTGAAGCTTTCTTT
TRBV7-3	-	-	TRBJ2-1	CASSLIREDNEQFF	TGTGCCAGCAGTCTCATCCGAGAGGACAATGAGCAGTTCTTC
TRBV7-6	-	-	TRBJ2-7	CASSVSRGGPTYEQYF	TGTGCCAGCAGCGTTAGCCGTGGAGGGCCCACCTACGAGCAGTACTTC
TRBV2	few	-	TRBJ2-1	CASRASVSSYNEQFF	TGTGCCAGCAGGGCTAGCGTCAGCTCCTACAATGAGCAGTTCTTC
TRBV2	-	TRBD1	TRBJ2-7	CASSPWGGQGAYEQYF	TGTGCCAGCAGTCCATGGGGGGGACAGGGGGCGTACGAGCAGTACTTC
TRBV7-9	-	-	TRBJ2-1	CASSFTSNNEQFF	TGTGCCAGCAGCTTCACTAGCAACAATGAGCAGTTCTTC
TRBV4-1	-	-	TRBJ1-2	CASSQAIPISGFHGYTF	TGCGCCAGCAGCCAAGCGATCCCCATCAGCGGGTTCCATGGCTACACCTTC
TRBV29-1	once	-	TRBJ2-1	CISTGLYNEQFF	TGCATTTCAACGGGACTGTACAATGAGCAGTTCTTC
TRBV5-1	-	TRBD1	TRBJ1-1	CASRRTGSRNTEAFF	TGCGCCAGCCGGAGGACAGGGTCACGGAACACTGAAGCTTTCTTT
TRBV6-1	once	TRBD1	TRBJ2-7	CASSVRTGVSYEQYF	TGTGCCAGCAGCGTCCGGACAGGGGTCTCCTACGAGCAGTACTTC
TRBV28	-	TRBD1	TRBJ2-7	CASLHGNRGREQYF	TGTGCCAGCCTTCACGGGAACAGGGGGAGAGAGCAGTACTTC
TRBV21-1	-	-	TRBJ1-1	CASSNVRGSRDFF	TGTGCCAGCAGCAACGTCCGGGGGTCAAGGGATTTCTTT
TRBV6-5	few	-	TRBJ1-2	CASSITDSIYGYTF	TGTGCCAGCAGCATCACAGATAGTATCTATGGCTACACCTTC
TRBV30	-	-	TRBJ2-1	CAWSPRLVDSYNEQFF	TGTGCCTGGAGTCCGCGACTAGTGGACTCCTACAATGAGCAGTTCTTC
TRBV28	-	-	TRBJ2-5	CASSPRIERKYF	TGTGCCAGCAGTCCTCGAATCGAGAGGAAGTACTTC
TRBV7-9	-	TRBD1	TRBJ1-4	CASSLSLLTGTGGEKLFF	TGTGCCAGCAGCTTATCCCTCCTCACCGGGACAGGGGGTGAAAAACTGTTTTTT
TRBV7-3	-	-	TRBJ1-5	CASSLTGGSPQHF	TGTGCCAGCAGCTTAACGGGGGGGAGTCCCCAGCATTTT
TRBV6-1	-	-	TRBJ2-7	CASNNVGEAYEQYF	TGTGCCAGCAATAACGTGGGAGAGGCCTACGAGCAGTACTTC
TRBV4-2	-	TRBD2	TRBJ2-1	CASSQAFGAGGGNEQFF	TGTGCCAGCAGCCAAGCGTTTGGAGCGGGAGGGGGCAATGAGCAGTTCTTC
TRBV7-2	-	TRBD2	TRBJ2-7	CASSPFLAATTAYEQYF	TGTGCCAGCAGCCCGTTTCTAGCGGCAACGACAGCCTACGAGCAGTACTTC
TRBV5-1	few	-	TRBJ1-6	CASSLAGELVNSPLHF	TGCGCCAGCAGCTTGGCAGGGGAGTTGGTTAATTCACCCCTCCACTTT
TRBV29-1	-	-	TRBJ1-1	CSVVWGGTEAFF	TGCAGCGTTGTGTGGGGAGGCACTGAAGCTTTCTTT
TRBV10-1	-	TRBD2	TRBJ2-2	CASRAGANTGELFF	TGCGCCAGCAGAGCGGGAGCGAACACCGGGGAGCTGTTTTTT
TRBV28	once	-	TRBJ2-3	CASSLWSDSSTLIYTDTQYF	TGTGCCAGCAGTTTATGGTCCGACAGCTCGACTCTAATATACACAGATACGCAGTATTTT
TRBV28	few	TRBD2	TRBJ2-1	CASSLSSGNYNEQFF	TGTGCCAGCAGTCTCTCTAGCGGGAATTACAATGAGCAGTTCTTC
TRBV18	once	-	TRBJ1-2	CASSPPGGLAYGYTF	TGTGCCAGCTCACCACCCGGGGGGCTCGCCTATGGCTACACCTTC
TRBV29-1	-	-	TRBJ2-5	CSAPSGGQWETQYF	TGCAGCGCACCCTCAGGGGGGCAATGGGAGACCCAGTACTTC
TRBV7-9	-	-	TRBJ2-2	CASSPTGELFF	TGTGCCAGCAGCCCAACCGGGGAGCTGTTTTTT
TRBV30	once	TRBD1	TRBJ2-7	CAWSVGTGTYEQYF	TGTGCCTGGAGTGTAGGGACAGGGACCTACGAGCAGTACTTC
TRBV6-5	-	TRBD2	TRBJ2-7	CASSEGLAGGYEQYF	TGTGCCAGCAGCGAGGGACTAGCGGGAGGGTACGAGCAGTACTTC
TRBV7-4	-	-	TRBJ1-3	CASSLARQAVTGNTIYF	TGTGCCAGCAGCTTAGCCCGACAGGCGGTAACTGGAAACACCATATATTTT
TRBV6-1	-	-	TRBJ2-7	CASSEAELKQYF	TGTGCCAGCAGCGAAGCCGAGTTGAAGCAGTACTTC
TRBV5-6	-	-	TRBJ1-1	CASSFGAGTEAFF	TGTGCCAGCAGCTTTGGCGCGGGCACTGAAGCTTTCTTT
TRBV7-8	few	TRBD2	TRBJ2-7	CASSLWRLAGRAVTYEQYF	TGTGCCAGCAGCTTATGGCGTCTAGCGGGACGCGCCGTTACCTACGAGCAGTACTTC
TRBV5-1	-	TRBD1	TRBJ1-3	CASSPGGQGASGNTIYF	TGCGCCAGCAGCCCTGGGGGGCAGGGGGCATCTGGAAACACCATATATTTT
TRBV6-5	-	TRBD1	TRBJ2-7	CASSYLDRSSYEQYF	TGTGCCAGCAGTTACCTGGACAGGAGCTCCTACGAGCAGTACTTC
TRBV6-5	-	TRBD1	TRBJ1-2	CASSKDRAGGYTF	TGTGCCAGCAGTAAGGACAGGGCCGGTGGCTACACCTTC
TRBV6-5	few	-	TRBJ1-5	CAIFGGQRNQPQHF	TGTGCCATCTTCGGGGGGCAACGCAATCAGCCCCAGCATTTT
TRBV10-3	-	TRBD1	TRBJ2-2	CAIRQGATGELFF	TGTGCCATTCGACAGGGGGCGACCGGGGAGCTGTTTTTT
TRBV29-1	-	-	TRBJ2-5	CSAPTGEETQYF	TGCAGCGCTCCGACGGGAGAAGAGACCCAGTACTTC